This TCR beta chain was captured by sequencing in a study of lymphopenia after photon versus proton radiotherapy. This clone appeared a few times. Its antigen is undetermined. CDR3 length: 12 amino acids. V lost 5 bases, J lost 7 bases, and 12 bases lay in between. Germline V gene lookup returns CDR1 SEHNR and CDR2 FQNEAQ (reference sequence). TCRdb's copy holds only in-frame clones and misses some; the assay was immunoSEQ multiplex PCR. The sample consists of 24,000 or so clones, approximately 80% of them appearing once. Study-wide points: After the lymphocyte nadir, photon-treated repertoires showed oligoclonal expansion, especially of CD8+ Temra cells. In patients who died, overall survival fell as post-nadir TCR diversity dropped more. Photon-treated patients lost naive T cells and TCR diversity; proton-treated stayed stable.

The material was peripheral blood, obtained from a patient treated with photon-based radiotherapy. The clonotype originates from a man aged 40-49 years with gastric cancer. The chain joins TRBV7-9 to TRBJ2-7; D ambiguous. Written as DNA, the CDR3 is TGTGCCAGCAGCCACAAGGGTAGGGAGCAGTACTTC. It is translated as CASSHKGREQYF.